This entry describes one T cell receptor beta chain. Its antigen is unknown. It has no much larger one-base neighbor in the sample; base qualities were not kept. From a lookup of the germline V gene, CDR1 and CDR2 are SGHTA and FQGTGA. Trimming leaves V shorter by 1 base and J shorter by 5 bases, with the junction holding 8 bases beyond the gene matches. There are 16 amino acids in the CDR3, from cysteine to phenylalanine inclusive. The read is trimmed to its CDR3 DNA, 48 bases read in frame from base 1. The immunoSEQ Assay, a bias-controlled multiplex PCR, was used to amplify TCRbeta CDR3 regions from genomic DNA. For the original study's pipeline: Nucleated cell counts per sample were estimated from amplification of reference gene primers within the assay. Sequence reads were collapsed and filtered to measure the absolute abundance of every unique TCRbeta CDR3 rearrangement. For each sample, productive Simpson clonality was calculated by taking the square root of Simpson's diversity index across productive rearrangements. Sourced from immuneACCESS, this table was stored by TCRdb with only in-frame sequences that have V and J called. A share of the clones is absent; for the studies checked, an unresolved V gene accounts for under half, and the remainder has no known explanation. V and J calls and clone size follow that table, whereas D and trimming were derived from the DNA. Present in this sample are hundreds of thousands of clones, roughly 82% of which were seen just once. The ten largest clones take up around 2.1% of the sample.

The sample comes from a study of blood T cell repertoires in COVID-19 (dated by TCRdb to about 2020). Some background on the complete study: Samples covering the acute and convalescent phases of COVID-19 were provided by collaborators in the United States, Italy and Spain. The material from the prospective study consisted of cDNA or gDNA derived from T cells, B-cell-depleted T cells, or PBMCs. The repertoires were made available in a free public database intended to serve as a resource for research on the immune response to SARS-CoV-2. Sample metadata almost always included a de-identified subject ID, COVID-19 status, age in years and sex. The samples were drawn from the first 160 participants of the ongoing ImmuneRACE study and from over a thousand subjects provided by 6 global collaborators. Subjects who had been exposed to COVID-19, were actively infected with it, or had recovered from it provided the deeply sampled blood TCRbeta repertoires that made up the dataset. Where available, HLA class I and class II types were taken from metadata supplied by the sample provider and were not determined by assay-based typing. What the work shows at the level of the full study, not this receptor alone: The quantity of clinical and demographic metadata differed by source and by participant and was supplied without curation.

In the prospective study, participants were roughly 18 to 100 years old, resided in about two dozen geographic areas of the United States, and were enrolled through a virtual design. In the prospective study, participants were assigned to cohorts based on the clinical history participants reported in a screening survey and a study questionnaire. ImmuneRACE Cohort 3 recovered participants were defined by two consecutive negative NP/OP PCR tests, healthcare professional clearance, or symptom resolution. Each participant in the prospective study had whole blood, serum and a nasopharyngeal or oropharyngeal swab collected by mobile phlebotomists. Prospective study participants could optionally give additional blood draws and questionnaires over a 2-month period. Before DNA extraction, prospective study blood samples were shipped either frozen or at room temperature.

Sequencing was done on a sample of PBMCs or T cells enriched from blood (not recorded which). The receptor was derived from a woman aged 45-65 years who had recovered from COVID-19. The sequence links TRBV7-3 to TRBJ2-1; TRBD2 lines up with 7 middle nucleotides. CDR3 loop: CASSLIEGGHNNEQFF. The nucleotide sequence reads as follows: TGTGCCAGCAGCTTAATTGAGGGAGGGCACAACAATGAGCAGTTCTTC.